The sequence of this T cell receptor (beta chain) was determined in a study of metastatic and nonmetastatic thyroid tumors. Looking at the study overall: Repertoires from malignant and benign thyroid patients were compared across blood and tumor or nodule tissue. Study-level points and caveats: In blood and tumor, TCR beta diversity was reportedly significantly higher in malignant thyroid tumors than in benign nodules.

In germline, CDR1 is GTSNPN, CDR2 SVGIG (reference sequence). This CDR3 is 13 amino acids long. The V end was cut by 0 bases, the J end by 6 bases, with 11 bases between. Note on this clone: Its antigen is not known.

Authors' data handling: To classify distant metastasis in papillary thyroid cancer, a model was built from CDR3 differences across clinicopathological groups. TCRdb ran MiXCR on the PCR reads. TCRdb, not the original authors, processed these V and J calls. This sample carries about 12,000 clones, roughly 27% of them seen once, and the ten largest clones take about a fifth. Patients underwent thyroid surgery, and none had received any treatment before it. The chain employs TRBV30 and TRBJ1-2; D not certain. Sample: tumor tissue. This receptor was obtained from a female donor with papillary thyroid cancer or a benign thyroid nodule (not recorded which). Some clones in this sample may be carry-over from other donors' samples. The CDR3 region has the DNA TGTGCCTGGAGTGTATACCGTAGCAATGGCTACACCTTC. This translates into CAWSVYRSNGYTF.